A selection of T cell receptor beta chains follows, all from one sample in a study of T cells after yellow fever vaccination. MiXCR, applied by TCRdb to the 5' RACE reads, yields one record per CDR3 protein. Of about 350,000 distinct CDR3 sequences listed, around 13% are singletons. Material: CD4+ T cells sorted from PBMCs, obtained 15 days after the yellow fever booster vaccination. These receptors all stem from a man between 18 and 29 years old who received the YFV17D yellow fever vaccine. The CDR3 runs from the conserved cysteine through the conserved F or W. D genes are given only for firm matches. For some rows the clone size is stated as once, few or many, or as a class when expanded; others skip it.

CDR3nt: TGTGCCAGCACCAGACTCGATCCTTGGGGACAGGACGCTGCAACTAATGAAAAACTGTTTTTT; CDR3aa: CASTRLDPWGQDAATNEKLFF; d_gene: TRBD1; abundance: few; j_gene: TRBJ1-4; v_gene: TRBV12-3/TRBV12-4
CDR3nt: TGTGCCAGCAGCCGACCGACGGGGCCGGGTGAAAAACTGTTTTTT; CDR3aa: CASSRPTGPGEKLFF; d_gene: -; abundance: few; j_gene: TRBJ1-4; v_gene: TRBV7-9
CDR3nt: TGTGCCAGCAGCCCGAGAAACTATGGCTACACCTTC; CDR3aa: CASSPRNYGYTF; d_gene: -; abundance: -; j_gene: TRBJ1-2; v_gene: TRBV12-3/TRBV12-4
CDR3nt: TGTGCCTGGAGTCCCTGGTTGGAGACCCAGTACTTC; CDR3aa: CAWSPWLETQYF; d_gene: -; abundance: -; j_gene: TRBJ2-5; v_gene: TRBV30
CDR3nt: TGCGCCAGCAGTGAGGGGGAAAACTATGGCTACACCTTC; CDR3aa: CASSEGENYGYTF; d_gene: -; abundance: few; j_gene: TRBJ1-2; v_gene: TRBV10-2
CDR3nt: TGTGCCAGCAGAGCGACAGGGGGCTATGGCTACACCTTC; CDR3aa: CASRATGGYGYTF; d_gene: TRBD1; abundance: many; j_gene: TRBJ1-2; v_gene: TRBV27
CDR3nt: TGTGCCAGCGACCACCCCCCGTGGGCGCAGTATTTT; CDR3aa: CASDHPPWAQYF; d_gene: -; abundance: -; j_gene: TRBJ2-3; v_gene: TRBV6-1
CDR3nt: TGTGCCATCAGTGCGTGGGGGGGCGTCACAGATACGCAGTATTTT; CDR3aa: CAISAWGGVTDTQYF; d_gene: -; abundance: few; j_gene: TRBJ2-3; v_gene: TRBV10-3
CDR3nt: TGTGCCAGCAGCCGCGGACCGGGGACTGAAGCTTTCTTT; CDR3aa: CASSRGPGTEAFF; d_gene: -; abundance: -; j_gene: TRBJ1-1; v_gene: TRBV4-2
CDR3nt: TGCGCCAGCAGCTTGGTGCCCGCTAGCGGGGGGGACAATGAGCAGTTCTTC; CDR3aa: CASSLVPASGGDNEQFF; d_gene: TRBD2; abundance: -; j_gene: TRBJ2-1; v_gene: TRBV5-1
CDR3nt: TGCAGTGGGGCAGACACGATAAACACAGATACGCAGTATTTT; CDR3aa: CSGADTINTDTQYF; d_gene: -; abundance: many; j_gene: TRBJ2-3; v_gene: TRBV20-1
CDR3nt: TGTGCCAGCAGTGGGCGGGGGGGGAGTCAGCCCCAGCATTTT; CDR3aa: CASSGRGGSQPQHF; d_gene: -; abundance: -; j_gene: TRBJ1-5; v_gene: TRBV6-5
CDR3nt: TGTGCCAGCAGCATCGGACAGGTGAAGTTAGGATATGGCTACACCTTC; CDR3aa: CASSIGQVKLGYGYTF; d_gene: TRBD1; abundance: -; j_gene: TRBJ1-2; v_gene: TRBV5-6
CDR3nt: TGCAGTGGAACTAGCGGTGGAGGTCCGTGGGAGACCCAGTACTTC; CDR3aa: CSGTSGGGPWETQYF; d_gene: TRBD2; abundance: many; j_gene: TRBJ2-5; v_gene: TRBV20-1
CDR3nt: TGCGCCAGCAGCTTGGAACTAGCGGGTTACAATGAGCAGTTCTTC; CDR3aa: CASSLELAGYNEQFF; d_gene: TRBD2; abundance: many; j_gene: TRBJ2-1; v_gene: TRBV5-1
CDR3nt: TGTGCCAGCGGGTACCCGGACGGTCGTTCACCCCTCCACTTT; CDR3aa: CASGYPDGRSPLHF; d_gene: -; abundance: -; j_gene: TRBJ1-6; v_gene: TRBV7-2
CDR3nt: TGTGCCTTCCGGGACAGGCTCACCGGGGAGCTGTTTTTT; CDR3aa: CAFRDRLTGELFF; d_gene: TRBD1; abundance: many; j_gene: TRBJ2-2; v_gene: TRBV6-5